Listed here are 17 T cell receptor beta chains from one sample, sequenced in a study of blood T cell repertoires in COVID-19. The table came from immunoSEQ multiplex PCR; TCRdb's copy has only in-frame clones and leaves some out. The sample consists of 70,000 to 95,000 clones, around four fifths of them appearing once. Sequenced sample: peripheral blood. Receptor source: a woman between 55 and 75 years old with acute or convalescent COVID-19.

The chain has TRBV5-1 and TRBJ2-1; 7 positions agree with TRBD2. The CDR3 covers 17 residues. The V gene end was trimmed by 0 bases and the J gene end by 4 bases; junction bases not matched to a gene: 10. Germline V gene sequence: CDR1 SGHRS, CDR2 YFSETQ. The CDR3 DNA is TGCGCCAGCAGCTTGGGGGCTAGCGGTACATTTTACAATGAGCAGTTCTTC. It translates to CASSLGASGTFYNEQFF. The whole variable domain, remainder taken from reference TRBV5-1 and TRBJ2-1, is KAGVTQTPRYLIKTRGQQVTLSCSPISGHRSVSWYQQTPGQGLQFLFEYFSETQRNKGNFPGRFSGRQFSNSRSEMNVSTLELGDSALYLCASSLGASGTFYNEQFFGPGTRLTVL.

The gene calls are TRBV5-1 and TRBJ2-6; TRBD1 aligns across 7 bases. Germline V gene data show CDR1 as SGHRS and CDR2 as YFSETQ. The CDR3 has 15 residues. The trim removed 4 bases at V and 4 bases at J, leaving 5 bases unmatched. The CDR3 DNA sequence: TGCGCCAGCAGCAGACAGGGTACCGGGGCCAACGTCCTGACTTTC. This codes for CASSRQGTGANVLTF.

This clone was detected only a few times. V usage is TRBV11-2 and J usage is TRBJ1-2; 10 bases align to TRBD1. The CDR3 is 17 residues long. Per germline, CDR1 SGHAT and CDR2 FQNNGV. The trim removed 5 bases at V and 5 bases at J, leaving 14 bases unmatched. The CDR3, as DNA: TGTGCCAGCAGCGCCGGGACAGGGGCCCTTACGATATATGGCTACACCTTC. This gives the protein CASSAGTGALTIYGYTF.

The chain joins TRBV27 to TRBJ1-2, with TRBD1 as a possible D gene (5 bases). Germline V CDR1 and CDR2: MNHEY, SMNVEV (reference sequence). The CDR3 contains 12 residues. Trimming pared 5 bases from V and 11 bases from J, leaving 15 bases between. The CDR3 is CASSGPGGGYTF. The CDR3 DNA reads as TGTGCCAGCAGTGGGCCCGGGGGGGGTTACACCTTC.

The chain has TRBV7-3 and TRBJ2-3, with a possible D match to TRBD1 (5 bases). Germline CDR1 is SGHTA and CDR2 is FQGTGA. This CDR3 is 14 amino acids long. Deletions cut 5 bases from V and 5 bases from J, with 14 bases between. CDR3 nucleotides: TGTGCCAGCAGCGCGAGTTCAGGGATAGATACGCAGTATTTT. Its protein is CASSASSGIDTQYF.

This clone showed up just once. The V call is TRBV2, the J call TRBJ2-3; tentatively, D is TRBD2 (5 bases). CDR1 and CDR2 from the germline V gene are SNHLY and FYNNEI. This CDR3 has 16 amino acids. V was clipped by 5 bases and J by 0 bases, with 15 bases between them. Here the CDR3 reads CASSPLGELSTDTQYF. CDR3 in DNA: TGTGCCAGCAGTCCGCTTGGGGAGTTAAGCACAGATACGCAGTATTTT.

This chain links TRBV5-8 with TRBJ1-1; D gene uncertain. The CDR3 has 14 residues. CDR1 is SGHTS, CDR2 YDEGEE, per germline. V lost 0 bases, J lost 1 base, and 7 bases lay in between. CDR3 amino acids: CASSLAWQNTEAFF. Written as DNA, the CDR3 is TGTGCCAGCAGCTTGGCGTGGCAGAACACTGAAGCTTTCTTT.

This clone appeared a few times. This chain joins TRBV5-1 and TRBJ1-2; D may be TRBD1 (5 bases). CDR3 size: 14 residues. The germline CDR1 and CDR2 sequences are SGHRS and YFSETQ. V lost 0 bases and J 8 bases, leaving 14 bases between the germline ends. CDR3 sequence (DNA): TGCGCCAGCAGCTTGGCAGGGAATGATAAGGGCTACACCTTC. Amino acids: CASSLAGNDKGYTF.

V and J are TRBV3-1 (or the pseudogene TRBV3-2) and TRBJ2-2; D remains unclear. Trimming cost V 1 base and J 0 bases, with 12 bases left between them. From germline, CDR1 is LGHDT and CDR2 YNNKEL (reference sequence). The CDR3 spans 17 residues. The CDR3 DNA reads TGTGCCAGCAGCCAAGGCTTGCGACTTTCGAACACCGGGGAGCTGTTTTTT. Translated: CASSQGLRLSNTGELFF.

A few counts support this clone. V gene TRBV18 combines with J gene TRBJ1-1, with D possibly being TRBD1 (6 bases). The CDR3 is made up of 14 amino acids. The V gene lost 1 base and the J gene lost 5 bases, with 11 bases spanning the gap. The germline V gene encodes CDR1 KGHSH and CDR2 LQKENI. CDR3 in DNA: TGTGCCAGCTCACCACGTAAGGGGGGGACTGAAGCTTTCTTT. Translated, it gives CASSPRKGGTEAFF.

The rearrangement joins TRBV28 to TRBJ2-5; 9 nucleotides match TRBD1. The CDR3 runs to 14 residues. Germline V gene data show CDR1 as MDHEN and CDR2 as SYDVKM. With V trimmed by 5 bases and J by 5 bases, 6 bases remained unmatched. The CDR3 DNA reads TGTGCCAGCAGTGAAGGACAGGGGTTTGAGACCCAGTACTTC. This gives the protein CASSEGQGFETQYF.

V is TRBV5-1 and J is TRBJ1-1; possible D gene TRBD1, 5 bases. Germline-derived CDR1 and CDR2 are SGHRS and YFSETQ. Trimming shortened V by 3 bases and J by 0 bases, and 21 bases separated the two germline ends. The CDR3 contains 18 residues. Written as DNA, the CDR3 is TGCGCCAGCAGCTGGGGCGGGATACAAGCGACCTTGAACACTGAAGCTTTCTTT. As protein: CASSWGGIQATLNTEAFF.

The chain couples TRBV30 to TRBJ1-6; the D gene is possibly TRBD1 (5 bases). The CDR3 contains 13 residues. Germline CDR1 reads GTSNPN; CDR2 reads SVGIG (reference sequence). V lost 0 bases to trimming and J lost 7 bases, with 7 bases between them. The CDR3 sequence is CAWSVAGNSPLHF. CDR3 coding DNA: TGTGCCTGGAGTGTAGCAGGGAATTCACCCCTCCACTTT.

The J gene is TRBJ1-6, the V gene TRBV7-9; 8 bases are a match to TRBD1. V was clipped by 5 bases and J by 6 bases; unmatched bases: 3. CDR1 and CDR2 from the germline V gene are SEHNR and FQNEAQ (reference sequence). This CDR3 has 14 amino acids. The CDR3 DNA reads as TGTGCCAGCAGCGACGGACAGGGTAATTCACCCCTCCACTTT. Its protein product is CASSDGQGNSPLHF.

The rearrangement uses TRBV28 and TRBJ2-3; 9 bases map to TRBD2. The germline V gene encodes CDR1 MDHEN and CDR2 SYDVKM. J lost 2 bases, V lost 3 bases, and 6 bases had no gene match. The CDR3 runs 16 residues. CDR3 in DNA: TGTGCCAGCAGTTTCCTGGCGGGGGGGATCACAGATACGCAGTATTTT. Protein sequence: CASSFLAGGITDTQYF.

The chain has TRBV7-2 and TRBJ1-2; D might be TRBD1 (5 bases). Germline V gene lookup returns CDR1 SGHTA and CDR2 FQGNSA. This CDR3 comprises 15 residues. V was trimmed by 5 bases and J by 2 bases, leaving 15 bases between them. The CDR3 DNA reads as TGTGCCAGCAGCCCCAGTGGGACTGGAAACTATGGCTACACCTTC. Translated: CASSPSGTGNYGYTF.

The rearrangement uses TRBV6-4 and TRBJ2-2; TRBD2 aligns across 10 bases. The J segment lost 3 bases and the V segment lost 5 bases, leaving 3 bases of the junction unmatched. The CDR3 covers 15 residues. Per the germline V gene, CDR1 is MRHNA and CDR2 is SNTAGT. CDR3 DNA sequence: TGTGCCAGCAGTTCACTAGCGGGGCACACCGGGGAGCTGTTTTTT. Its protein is CASSSLAGHTGELFF.